This record covers a single T cell receptor beta chain. No antigen is known for it. Base qualities are not recorded, but no much larger clone differs from it by a single base. CDR1 and CDR2 were assigned from the germline V gene as MNHNS and SASEGT. V loses 4 bases at its end and J loses 4 bases; junction bases beyond the gene matches: 8. From the cysteine through the phenylalanine, the CDR3 covers 16 amino acids. Here the CDR3 DNA is all that survives: 48 bases in frame from base 1. According to the study, the label for this sample's time point signals: peripheral blood 6 weeks after treatment start. A cohort of 30 or so patients with locally advanced or metastatic urothelial carcinoma, treated at Memorial Sloan Kettering on a trial protocol, was included. Peripheral blood mononuclear cells were collected pretreatment and during treatment, with between 1 and 8 total time points per patient. The Qiagen DNeasy Blood extraction kit was used to purify genomic DNA from total PBMCs and from tumor samples. PBMCs were collected pretreatment and during treatment, and were isolated and stored as previously described.

The data are from a study of PD-L1 blockade in urothelial cancer (dated by TCRdb to the late 2010s). For the wider study: Therapy was started in 2014 for all patients, and atezolizumab 1,200 mg was administered intravenously every 3 weeks. About 85% of the roughly 29 patients were males with bladder-origin urothelial cancer, and about 60% of the roughly 29 reported a prior smoking history. Patients had an ECOG performance status of 0 or 1 and had received between 0 and 3 prior chemotherapy regimens. Blood samples were analyzed 3 weeks after the start of treatment (second dose) and 6 weeks after the start of treatment. Blood samples gave median yields of about 150,000 T cells and around 88,000 unique TCRs, along with a median clonality of approximately 0.08. The study was an exploratory multi-omic analysis of somatic, immune and clinical correlates of response to PD-L1 blockade with atezolizumab in urothelial cancer. Pretreatment tumor samples, along with matched peripheral blood collected serially before and after atezolizumab treatment, underwent TCR sequencing. Progression-free survival longer than 6 months counted as durable clinical benefit, and TCR features were additionally tested against both progression-free and overall survival. In the same patients, whole exome sequencing and RNA sequencing of pretreatment tumors were performed in addition to TCR sequencing. Durable clinical benefit was achieved by nine patients and was not achieved by 20 patients. Twenty-nine patients had pretreatment blood TCR-seq, about 25 had at least one posttreatment blood collection, and about 25 had tumor TCR-seq.

General study outcomes and caveats: A pretreatment peripheral blood TCR clonality below the median was linked to improved progression-free and overall survival. Greater expansion of tumor-associated TCR clones in peripheral blood 3 weeks after the start of treatment was observed in patients with durable benefit (n ≈ 20, p = 0.022). Because the sample size was small (n of about 30) and many exploratory analyses were performed, the results are intended to be hypothesis-generating.

Synthetic TCR analog templates were spiked into each PCR so that absolute template abundance could be estimated from read counts. TCRbeta CDR3 regions were amplified from genomic DNA with bias-controlled V and J gene primers using the immunoSEQ assay. Sequencing of rearranged TCRbeta segments was done at approximately 20X coverage. In the source study's methods: Sequencing errors were corrected by clustering, and CDR3s were annotated against IMGT so that V, D and J genes could be assigned. Only productive TCRbeta rearrangements were used in downstream analyses, excluding out-of-frame or stop-codon sequences. Clonality was computed as one minus Shannon entropy normalized by the log of the number of unique productive sequences. Fisher's exact test with Benjamini-Hochberg correction, at a threshold of adjusted p below 0.01, was used to find clones that differed between time points or between blood and tumor. TCRdb re-hosts the immuneACCESS table, in-frame sequences only. Its copies lack some clones; in the studies checked, an unresolved V gene accounts for under half of them, and the cause for the rest is not known. The V and J calls and clone size are taken from that table; D and trimming were inferred from the DNA. The sample table lists tens of thousands of clones, 75% to 95% of them with a count of one. The ten largest account for about 7.3% of the sample.

Sequencing was performed on PBMCs, taken around atezolizumab (anti-PD-L1) treatment. The clonotype was recovered from a man aged 70-80 years with urothelial cancer. The sequence joins TRBV6-1 to TRBJ1-3; 9 central nucleotides agree with TRBD1. The sequenced DNA is TGTGCCAGCAGTGCAGGACAGGGGACGGCCGGAAACACCATATATTTT. Its protein reads: CASSAGQGTAGNTIYF.